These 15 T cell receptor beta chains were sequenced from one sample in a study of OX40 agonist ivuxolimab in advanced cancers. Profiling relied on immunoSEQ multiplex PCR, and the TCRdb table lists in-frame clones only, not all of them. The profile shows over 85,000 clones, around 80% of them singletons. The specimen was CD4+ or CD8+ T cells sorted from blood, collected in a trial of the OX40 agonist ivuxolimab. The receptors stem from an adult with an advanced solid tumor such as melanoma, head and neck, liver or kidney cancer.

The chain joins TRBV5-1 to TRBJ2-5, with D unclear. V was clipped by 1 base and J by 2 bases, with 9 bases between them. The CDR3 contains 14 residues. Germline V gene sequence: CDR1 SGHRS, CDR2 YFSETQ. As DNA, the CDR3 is TGCGCCAGCAGCTTGATATCAGGTCAAGAGACCCAGTACTTC. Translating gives CASSLISGQETQYF.

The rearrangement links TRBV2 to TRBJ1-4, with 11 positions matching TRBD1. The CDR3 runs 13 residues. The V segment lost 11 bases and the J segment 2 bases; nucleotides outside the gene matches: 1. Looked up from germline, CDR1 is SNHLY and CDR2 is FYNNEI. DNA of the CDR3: TGTGCCGGACAGGGGGCCACTAATGAAAAACTGTTTTTT. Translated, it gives CAGQGATNEKLFF.

This chain's CDR3 is CASSIGTGRLVYGYTF. The CDR3, as DNA: TGTGCCAGCAGCATAGGGACAGGACGCCTCGTATATGGCTACACCTTC. V and J are TRBV5-4 and TRBJ1-2; 8 bases line up with TRBD1. This CDR3 spans 16 amino acids. Germline CDR1 SGHNT, CDR2 YYREEE (reference sequence). After removal of 4 bases from V and 5 bases from J, the junction contained 13 bases not matched to a gene.

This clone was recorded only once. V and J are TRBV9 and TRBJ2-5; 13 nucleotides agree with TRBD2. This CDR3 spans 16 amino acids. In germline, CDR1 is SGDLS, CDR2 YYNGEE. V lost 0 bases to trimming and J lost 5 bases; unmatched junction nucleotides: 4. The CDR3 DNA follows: TGTGCCAGCAGCGTAGGACTAGCGGGGGGAGGTGAGACCCAGTACTTC. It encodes CASSVGLAGGGETQYF.

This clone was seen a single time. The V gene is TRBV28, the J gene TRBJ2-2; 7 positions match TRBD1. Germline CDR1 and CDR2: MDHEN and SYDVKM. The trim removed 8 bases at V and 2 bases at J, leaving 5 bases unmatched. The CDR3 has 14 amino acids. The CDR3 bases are TGTGCCAGCGGGGACAGCCTAAACACCGGGGAGCTGTTTTTT. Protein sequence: CASGDSLNTGELFF. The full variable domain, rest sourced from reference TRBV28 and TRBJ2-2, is DVKVTQSSRYLVKRTGEKVFLECVQDMDHENMFWYRQDPGLGLRLIYFSYDVKMKEKGDIPEGYSVSREKKERFSLILESASTNQTSMYLCASGDSLNTGELFFGEGSRLTVL.

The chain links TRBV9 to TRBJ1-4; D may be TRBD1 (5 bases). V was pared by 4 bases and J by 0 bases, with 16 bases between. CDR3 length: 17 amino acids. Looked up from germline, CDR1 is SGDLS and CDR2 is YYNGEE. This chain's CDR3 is CASSPRLDSATNEKLFF. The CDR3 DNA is TGTGCCAGCAGCCCGCGGTTAGACAGTGCAACTAATGAAAAACTGTTTTTT.

Here the CDR3 DNA reads TGCGCCAGCGGCTCTGGGGCCAACGTCCTGACTTTC. Encoded protein: CASGSGANVLTF. The chain recombines TRBV10-1 with TRBJ2-6; D is unresolved. Between the trimmed V and J ends, which lost 8 bases and 0 bases, there was a span of 2 bases. CDR1 and CDR2 from the germline V gene are WNHNN and SYGVQD (reference sequence). CDR3 length: 12 residues.

As DNA, the CDR3 is TGTGCCAGCAGCTCCGCTAGCCAAGAGACCCAGTACTTC. This translates into CASSSASQETQYF. V usage is TRBV5-4 and J usage is TRBJ2-5, with D hard to call. The V end was cut by 3 bases, the J end by 1 base, with 7 bases between. There are 13 residues in the CDR3. Germline V gene data show CDR1 as SGHNT and CDR2 as YYREEE (reference sequence).

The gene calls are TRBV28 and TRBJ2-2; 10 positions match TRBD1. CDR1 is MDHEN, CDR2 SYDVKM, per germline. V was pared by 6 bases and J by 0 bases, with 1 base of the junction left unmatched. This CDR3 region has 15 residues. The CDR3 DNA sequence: TGTGCCAGCAGGACAGGGGGCCCGAACACCGGGGAGCTGTTTTTT. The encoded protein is CASRTGGPNTGELFF.

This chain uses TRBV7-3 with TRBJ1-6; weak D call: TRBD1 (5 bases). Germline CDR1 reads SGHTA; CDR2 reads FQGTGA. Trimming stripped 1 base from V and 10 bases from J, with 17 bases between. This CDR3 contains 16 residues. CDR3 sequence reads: CASSLKAKGNGSPLHF. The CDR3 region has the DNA TGTGCCAGCAGCTTAAAGGCCAAGGGGAATGGCTCACCCCTCCACTTT.

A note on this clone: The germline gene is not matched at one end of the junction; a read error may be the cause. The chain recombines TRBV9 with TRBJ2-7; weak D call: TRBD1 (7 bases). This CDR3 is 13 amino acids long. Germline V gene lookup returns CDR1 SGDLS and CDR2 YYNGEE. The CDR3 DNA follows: TGTGCCAGCAGCAGAGAGGAGGGAACAGGGGAATCATTC. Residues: CASSREEGTGESF.

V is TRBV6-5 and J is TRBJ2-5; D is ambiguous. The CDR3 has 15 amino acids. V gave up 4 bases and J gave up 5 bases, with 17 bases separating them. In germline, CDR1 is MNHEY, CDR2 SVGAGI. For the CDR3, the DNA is TGTGCCAGCAGTTCGACGGTGTCCCCGGTGGAGACCCAGTACTTC. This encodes CASSSTVSPVETQYF.

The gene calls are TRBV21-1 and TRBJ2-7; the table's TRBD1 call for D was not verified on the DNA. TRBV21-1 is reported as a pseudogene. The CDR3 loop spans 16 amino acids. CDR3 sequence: CASSPGGGSFRYEQYF. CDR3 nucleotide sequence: TGTGCCAGCAGTCCCGGTGGGGGCAGCTTTAGGTACGAGCAGTACTTC.

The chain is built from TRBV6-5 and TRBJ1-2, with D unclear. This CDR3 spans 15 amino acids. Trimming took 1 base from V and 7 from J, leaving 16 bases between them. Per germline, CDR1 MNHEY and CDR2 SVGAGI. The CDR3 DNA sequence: TGTGCCAGCAGTTACTTTCGGACTTCCTTTTTTGGCTACACCTTC. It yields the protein CASSYFRTSFFGYTF.

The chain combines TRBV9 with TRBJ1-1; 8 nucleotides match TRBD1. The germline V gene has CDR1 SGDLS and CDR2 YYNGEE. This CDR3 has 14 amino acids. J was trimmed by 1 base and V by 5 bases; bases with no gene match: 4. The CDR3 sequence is CASRSGTGNTEAFF. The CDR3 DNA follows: TGTGCCAGCAGATCCGGGACAGGGAACACTGAAGCTTTCTTT.